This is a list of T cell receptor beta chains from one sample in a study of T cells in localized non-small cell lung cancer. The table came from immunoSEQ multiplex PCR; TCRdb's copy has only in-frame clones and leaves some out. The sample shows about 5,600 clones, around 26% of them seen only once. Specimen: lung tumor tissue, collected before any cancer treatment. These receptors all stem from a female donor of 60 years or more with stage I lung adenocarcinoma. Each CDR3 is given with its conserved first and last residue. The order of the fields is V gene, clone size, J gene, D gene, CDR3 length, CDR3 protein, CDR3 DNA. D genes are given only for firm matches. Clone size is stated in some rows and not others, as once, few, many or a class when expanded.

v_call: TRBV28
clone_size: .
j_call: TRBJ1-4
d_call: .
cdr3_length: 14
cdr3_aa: CASSFQLTNEKLFF
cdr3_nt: TGTGCCAGCAGTTTCCAGCTAACTAATGAAAAACTGTTTTTT

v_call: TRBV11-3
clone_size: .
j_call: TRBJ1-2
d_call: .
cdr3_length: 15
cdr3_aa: CASSLEEQGNYGYTF
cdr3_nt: TGTGCCAGCAGCTTAGAGGAACAGGGTAACTATGGCTACACCTTC

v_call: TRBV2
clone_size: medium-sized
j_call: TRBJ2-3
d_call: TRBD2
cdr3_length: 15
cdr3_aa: CASSGGEGVTDTQYF
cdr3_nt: TGTGCCAGCAGTGGGGGGGAGGGAGTCACAGATACGCAGTATTTT

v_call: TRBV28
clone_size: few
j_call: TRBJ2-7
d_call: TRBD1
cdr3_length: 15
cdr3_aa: CASRVDRGFSYEQYF
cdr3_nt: TGTGCCAGCAGGGTGGACAGGGGGTTCTCCTACGAGCAGTACTTC

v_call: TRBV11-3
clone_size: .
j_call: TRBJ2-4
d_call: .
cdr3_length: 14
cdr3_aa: CASSRGPGKNIQYF
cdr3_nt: TGTGCCAGCAGCCGAGGGCCAGGAAAAAACATTCAGTACTTC

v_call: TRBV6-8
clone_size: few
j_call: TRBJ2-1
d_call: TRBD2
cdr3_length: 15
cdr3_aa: CASSYGSGRVHEQFF
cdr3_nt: TGTGCCAGCAGTTACGGTAGCGGGAGGGTCCATGAGCAGTTCTTC

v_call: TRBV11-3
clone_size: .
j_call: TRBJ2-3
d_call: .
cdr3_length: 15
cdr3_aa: CASSLWRGRTDTQYF
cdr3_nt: TGTGCCAGCAGCTTGTGGCGGGGGCGCACAGATACGCAGTATTTT

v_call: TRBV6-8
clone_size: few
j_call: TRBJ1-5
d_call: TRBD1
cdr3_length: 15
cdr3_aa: CASSDGGTGNQPQHF
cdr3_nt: TGTGCCAGCAGTGATGGAGGGACAGGGAATCAGCCCCAGCATTTT

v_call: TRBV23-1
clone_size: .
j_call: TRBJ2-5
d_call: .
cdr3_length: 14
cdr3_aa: CASSRETSQETQYF
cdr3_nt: TGCGCCAGCAGCCGTGAGACTAGTCAAGAGACCCAGTACTTC

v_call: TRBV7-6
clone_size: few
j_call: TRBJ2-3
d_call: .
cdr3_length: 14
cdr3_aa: CASSLVQNTDTQYF
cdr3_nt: TGTGCCAGCAGCTTAGTACAGAACACAGATACGCAGTATTTT

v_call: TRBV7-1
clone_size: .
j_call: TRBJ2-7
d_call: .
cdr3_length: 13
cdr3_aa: CASRFGESYEQYF
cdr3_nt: TGTGCCAGCAGGTTCGGGGAAAGCTACGAGCAGTACTTC